Shown below are 27 T cell receptor beta chains from a single sample sequenced in a study of response to subunit inactivated influenza vaccine. TCRdb re-called the RT-PCR reads with MiXCR, one entry per CDR3 protein. The sample lists roughly 790,000 distinct CDR3 sequences, 21% seen once, with approximately 10% in the top ten. Material: PBMCs from blood, obtained about 5 days after vaccination. These TCRs come from a man between 45 and 60 years old who received an inactivated influenza vaccine.

This clonotype was seen repeatedly, ten times or more. The chain couples TRBV3-1 to TRBJ2-7; D is unclear. V shed 2 bases and J shed 0 bases, with 8 bases lying between them. In germline, CDR1 is LGHDT, CDR2 YNNKEL (reference sequence). The CDR3 extends over 14 amino acids. CDR3 region: CASSQQLSSYEQYF. CDR3 coding DNA: TGTGCCAGCAGCCAACAGTTGAGCTCCTACGAGCAGTACTTC.

The chain carries TRBV12-3 or TRBV12-4 and TRBJ2-1, with a possible D match to TRBD1 (6 bases). With 7 bases removed from V and 7 bases from J, the gap between germline ends came to 17 bases. This CDR3 has 14 amino acids. CDR3 DNA: TGTGCCAGCACTACCGCAGGGGTTCGGAATGAGCAGTTCTTC. This translates into CASTTAGVRNEQFF.

The table lists this clonotype with a few counts. The rearrangement joins TRBV4-3 to TRBJ2-3; D not certain. The CDR3 runs 13 residues. Germline values: CDR1 LGHNA, CDR2 YSLEER. V was clipped by 1 base and J by 5 bases, with 7 bases between them. CDR3: CASSQARLDTQYF. Written as DNA, the CDR3 is TGCGCCAGCAGCCAAGCTCGGCTAGATACGCAGTATTTT.

This clonotype was counted ten times or more. This chain connects TRBV5-6 to TRBJ2-2, with 8 bases that match TRBD2. Germline V lookup: CDR1 SGHDT, CDR2 YYEEEE. The CDR3 totals 16 residues. Trimming took 4 bases from V and 6 from J; bases not matched to a gene: 11. CDR3 nucleotide sequence: TGTGCCAGCAGCCACGCGGCGGGGGGATTGTCCGGGGAGCTGTTTTTT. The encoded protein is CASSHAAGGLSGELFF. Supplemented by reference TRBV5-6 and TRBJ2-2, the full variable domain reads DAGVTQSPTHLIKTRGQQVTLRCSPKSGHDTVSWYQQALGQGPQFIFQYYEEEERQRGNFPDRFSGHQFPNYSSELNVNALLLGDSALYLCASSHAAGGLSGELFFGEGSRLTVL.

V gene TRBV5-1 combines with J gene TRBJ2-7; a possible D gene is TRBD1 (7 bases). The CDR3 has 13 residues. Germline V gene lookup returns CDR1 SGHRS and CDR2 YFSETQ. The V end was cut by 7 bases, the J end by 6 bases, with 17 bases between. CDR3: CASGSRGDAEQYF. CDR3 nucleotides: TGCGCCAGCGGGTCCAGGGGGGATGCCGAGCAGTACTTC.

V and J are TRBV24-1 and TRBJ2-1; 11 bases match TRBD2. Losses at the gene ends were 2 bases for V and 2 bases for J; bases not matched to a gene: 4. The CDR3 covers 17 residues. Germline loops: CDR1 KGHDR, CDR2 SFDVKD. The CDR3 reads CATSDSFSGGAYNEQFF. The CDR3 DNA follows: TGTGCCACCAGTGATTCTTTTAGCGGGGGGGCCTACAATGAGCAGTTCTTC.

This clonotype turned up a few times. This rearrangement joins TRBV30 to TRBJ2-1; D ambiguous. CDR1 is GTSNPN and CDR2 is SVGIG in the germline V gene (reference sequence). V lost 5 bases to trimming and J lost 6 bases, with 20 bases between them. The CDR3 covers 15 residues. The CDR3 is CAWGKKQSFSNEQFF. The DNA for the CDR3 is TGTGCCTGGGGTAAGAAACAGTCCTTTTCCAATGAGCAGTTCTTC.

The CDR3 protein is CASSAVAGGFTDTQYF. The CDR3 DNA reads as TGTGCCAGCAGTGCCGTAGCGGGGGGATTCACAGATACGCAGTATTTT. This chain links TRBV27 with TRBJ2-3; 10 nucleotides match TRBD2. The V and J ends lost 5 bases and 2 bases, in that order; junction bases with no gene match: 7. The CDR3 sequence is 16 residues long. Germline CDR1 MNHEY, CDR2 SMNVEV (reference sequence).

V usage is TRBV11-2 and J usage is TRBJ2-2; 12 positions match TRBD1. J lost 3 bases, V lost 5 bases, and 4 bases had no gene match. Per the germline V gene, CDR1 is SGHAT and CDR2 is FQNNGV. This CDR3 is built from 16 residues. The CDR3 DNA reads TGTGCCAGCAGCCCAAGGGACAGGGGGCACACCGGGGAGCTGTTTTTT. Protein: CASSPRDRGHTGELFF.

This chain joins TRBV14 and TRBJ2-3; TRBD2 matches at 7 bases. This CDR3 is 14 amino acids long. J gave up 2 bases and V 5 bases, and 4 bases lay outside the gene matches. Germline V lookup: CDR1 SGHDN, CDR2 FVKESK. CDR3: CASSDTSDTDTQYF. DNA of the CDR3: TGTGCCAGCAGCGATACTAGCGACACAGATACGCAGTATTTT.

This clonotype was counted only a few times. The rearrangement joins TRBV20-1 to TRBJ2-3, with 8 bases fitting TRBD1. Per the germline V gene, CDR1 is DFQATT and CDR2 is SNEGSKA (reference sequence). V was pared by 6 bases and J by 3 bases, with 5 bases of the junction left unmatched. The CDR3 is made up of 13 amino acids. The CDR3 DNA is TGCAGTGCCAGCACAGGGGGAACAGATACGCAGTATTTT. Residues: CSASTGGTDTQYF.

The V and J genes are TRBV7-8 and TRBJ1-4; D is possibly TRBD1 (5 bases). The CDR3 consists of 12 residues. V was pared by 1 base and J by 11 bases, with 8 bases between. Germline CDR1 is SGHVS and CDR2 is FQNEAQ. The CDR3 nucleotides are TGTGCCAGCAGCTTAGAAGACAGCAAACTGTTTTTT. It yields the protein CASSLEDSKLFF.

This clonotype was observed a handful of times. The J gene is TRBJ2-3, the V gene TRBV15, with TRBD1 matching 8 bases. Germline assignment: CDR1 LNHNV and CDR2 YYDKDF (reference sequence). The CDR3 totals 16 residues. The trim removed 3 bases at V and 0 bases at J, leaving 5 bases unmatched. DNA for the CDR3: TGTGCCACCAGCAGGAGGGACAGGCCAAGCACAGATACGCAGTATTTT. This translates into CATSRRDRPSTDTQYF.

This chain connects TRBV20-1 to TRBJ2-7, with D perhaps matching TRBD2 (5 bases). This CDR3 has 15 residues. The ends were cut back, 0 bases at V and 2 bases at J, with 14 bases in the middle. From germline, CDR1 is DFQATT and CDR2 SNEGSKA (reference sequence). In nucleotides, the CDR3 is TGCAGTGCTAGAGATCGGGGTAGGGTCGCCTACGAGCAGTACTTC. This sequence encodes CSARDRGRVAYEQYF.

V gene TRBV10-3 combines with J gene TRBJ2-2, with 8 bases fitting TRBD1. V lost 7 bases to trimming and J lost 3 bases; unmatched junction nucleotides: 7. Germline loops: CDR1 ENHRY, CDR2 SYGVKD. The CDR3 has 15 residues. The CDR3 DNA reads TGTGCCATCAACCAGGGACAGGCGGACACCGGGGAGCTGTTTTTT. The encoded protein is CAINQGQADTGELFF.

This chain links TRBV6-1 with TRBJ2-1, with 10 nucleotides matching TRBD2. The CDR3 contains 17 residues. Germline-derived CDR1 and CDR2 are MNHNS and SASEGT. Trimming cost V 5 bases and J 4 bases; bases outside gene matches: 11. CDR3 region: CASSNPQLAGMYNEQFF. The DNA for the CDR3 is TGTGCCAGCAGTAATCCCCAACTAGCGGGAATGTACAATGAGCAGTTCTTC.

This chain uses TRBV20-1 with TRBJ1-5; 9 bases are shared with TRBD1. The CDR3 runs to 14 residues. Trimming removed 3 bases from V and 6 bases from J; junction bases left unmatched: 6. The germline V gene has CDR1 DFQATT and CDR2 SNEGSKA (reference sequence). The DNA for the CDR3 is TGCAGTGCTAGCTCGGGACAGGGCACTCAGCCCCAGCATTTT. It specifies CSASSGQGTQPQHF.

J is TRBJ2-7 and V is TRBV6-5, with a tentative D call TRBD1 (6 bases). This CDR3 region has 14 residues. Looked up from germline, CDR1 is MNHEY and CDR2 is SVGAGI. V lost 2 bases and J 9 bases, leaving 17 bases between the germline ends. CDR3 amino acids: CASSYDFRGIAQYF. CDR3 sequence (DNA): TGTGCCAGCAGTTACGATTTCAGGGGCATAGCGCAGTACTTC.

Notes on this clonotype: A read error may produce the germline difference seen at one junction end. The chain is built from TRBV3-1 and TRBJ2-7; no firm D call. Per the germline V gene, CDR1 is LGHDT and CDR2 is YNNKEL (reference sequence). This CDR3 comprises 14 residues. CDR3 DNA: TGTGCCAGCAGCCAAGACCGGCAGTTTTACGGGCAGTACTTC. As protein: CASSQDRQFYGQYF.

This clonotype showed up just a few times. This chain uses TRBV12-3 or TRBV12-4 with TRBJ1-2; TRBD1 is a possible D gene (5 bases). V was clipped by 0 bases and J by 8 bases, with 10 bases between them. The CDR3 covers 13 residues. CDR3: CASSLARQGGYTF. The CDR3 nucleotides are TGTGCCAGCAGTTTAGCGCGGCAGGGAGGCTACACCTTC.

The rearrangement links TRBV7-9 to TRBJ2-7, with 11 positions matching TRBD2. The CDR3 consists of 16 residues. Trimming took 2 bases from V and 2 from J; bases not matched to a gene: 5. Germline V gene sequence: CDR1 SEHNR, CDR2 FQNEAQ (reference sequence). The CDR3 here is CASSLYLAGGPYEQYF. CDR3 coding DNA: TGTGCCAGCAGCTTATACCTAGCGGGGGGACCCTACGAGCAGTACTTC.

The gene calls are TRBV7-2 and TRBJ2-7; the D call may be TRBD1 or TRBD2 (6 bases each). The length of the CDR3 is 15 residues. Trimming left V 0 bases short and J 6 bases short, with 15 bases between. Germline V lookup: CDR1 SGHTA, CDR2 FQGNSA. CDR3 sequence (DNA): TGTGCCAGCAGCTTAGCGAGTTTGGGGGGCGCCGAGCAGTACTTC. Its translation is CASSLASLGGAEQYF.

This sequence joins TRBV5-6 and TRBJ1-1, with D possibly TRBD1 on 5 matching bases. This CDR3 contains 16 residues. The V end was cut by 2 bases, the J end by 1 base, with 15 bases between. Germline-derived CDR1 and CDR2 are SGHDT and YYEEEE. Here the CDR3 reads CASSLRIGATNTEAFF. DNA of the CDR3: TGTGCCAGCAGCTTACGTATCGGGGCCACGAACACTGAAGCTTTCTTT. The full variable domain, in which reference TRBV5-6 and TRBJ1-1 provide the parts outside the CDR3, is DAGVTQSPTHLIKTRGQQVTLRCSPKSGHDTVSWYQQALGQGPQFIFQYYEEEERQRGNFPDRFSGHQFPNYSSELNVNALLLGDSALYLCASSLRIGATNTEAFFGQGTRLTVV.

Worth noting for this clonotype: The junction departs from germline at one end; a sequencing error may be responsible. This chain connects TRBV20-1 to TRBJ1-4; 11 bases are a match to TRBD1. The CDR3 is made up of 15 amino acids. CDR1 is DFQATT and CDR2 is SNEGSKA in the germline V gene (reference sequence). The CDR3 DNA reads TGCAGTGCGAGAGTACGGGACAGGGGGAATGAAAAACTGTTTTTT. Its protein is CSARVRDRGNEKLFF.

The chain employs TRBV6-1 and TRBJ1-4; D is perhaps TRBD1 (5 bases). Germline lookup yields CDR1 MNHNS and CDR2 SASEGT. Trimming shortened V by 7 bases and J by 0 bases, and 9 bases separated the two germline ends. This CDR3 is 14 amino acids long. CDR3 DNA sequence: TGTGCCAGCACCGACAGTGCAACTAATGAAAAACTGTTTTTT. Residues: CASTDSATNEKLFF.

The chain is built from TRBV4-1 and TRBJ1-1, with D hard to call. V was pared by 0 bases and J by 5 bases, with 7 bases between. CDR3 length equals 13 residues. The germline CDR1 and CDR2 sequences are MGHRA and YSYEKL. The CDR3 loop reads CASSQDIRTEAFF. The CDR3 bases are TGCGCCAGCAGCCAAGATATTCGTACTGAAGCTTTCTTT.

A few counts support this clonotype. The V and J genes are TRBV15 and TRBJ1-5; maybe TRBD1 (6 bases). This CDR3 comprises 15 residues. Between the trimmed V and J ends, which lost 0 bases and 4 bases, there was a span of 10 bases. Looked up from germline, CDR1 is LNHNV and CDR2 is YYDKDF (reference sequence). This chain's CDR3 is CATSREIGGNQPQHF. The CDR3 DNA reads TGTGCCACCAGCAGAGAAATAGGGGGGAATCAGCCCCAGCATTTT.